This T cell receptor (beta chain) was sequenced in a study of blood T cell repertoires in COVID-19. Overall study: Specimens from acute and convalescent COVID-19 originated in the United States, Italy and Spain.

V was pared by 0 bases and J by 6 bases, with 7 bases between. This CDR3 is built from 14 residues. Germline V lookup: CDR1 KGHDR, CDR2 SFDVKD. In the original processing: Reference gene primer amplification in the assay estimated nucleated cell counts. Libraries were prepared by immunoSEQ multiplex PCR; TCRdb keeps only in-frame clonotypes and omits some of them. V, J and clone size are those of that table, while D and trimming were read from the DNA. The data show tens of thousands of clones, about 88% seen once. The chain combines TRBV24-1 with TRBJ2-2; D gene uncertain. The clonotype originates from a woman aged 45-60 years with active or convalescent COVID-19. The sample taken for sequencing was peripheral blood. CDR3 in amino acids: CATSDLEAPGELFF. CDR3 coding DNA: TGTGCCACCAGTGATTTGGAGGCCCCCGGGGAGCTGTTTTTT.